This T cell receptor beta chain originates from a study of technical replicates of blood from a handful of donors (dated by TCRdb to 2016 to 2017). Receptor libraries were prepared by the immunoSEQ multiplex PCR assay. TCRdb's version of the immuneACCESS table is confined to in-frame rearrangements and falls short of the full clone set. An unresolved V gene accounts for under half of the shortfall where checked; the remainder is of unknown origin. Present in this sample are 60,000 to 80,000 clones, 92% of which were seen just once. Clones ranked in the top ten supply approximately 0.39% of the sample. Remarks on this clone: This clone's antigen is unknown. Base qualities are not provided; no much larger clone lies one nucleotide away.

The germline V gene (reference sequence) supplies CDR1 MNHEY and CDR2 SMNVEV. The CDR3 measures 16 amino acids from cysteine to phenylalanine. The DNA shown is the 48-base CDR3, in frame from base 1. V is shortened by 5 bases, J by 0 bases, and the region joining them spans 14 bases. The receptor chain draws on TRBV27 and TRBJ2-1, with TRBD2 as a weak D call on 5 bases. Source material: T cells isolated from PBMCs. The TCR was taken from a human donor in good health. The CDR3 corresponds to CASSPHTTSSYNEQFF. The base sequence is TGTGCCAGCAGTCCGCACACTACTAGCTCCTACAATGAGCAGTTCTTC.